The 7 T cell receptor beta chains reported below all come from one sample, sequenced in a study of OX40 agonist ivuxolimab in advanced cancers. The assay was immunoSEQ multiplex PCR, and TCRdb's table has in-frame clones only and misses some. The table lists just over 45,000 clones, roughly 94% of them singletons, with 11% in the top ten. The sample was CD4+ or CD8+ T cells sorted from blood, taken in a trial of the OX40 agonist ivuxolimab. Receptors originate from an adult with an advanced solid tumor such as melanoma, head and neck, liver or kidney cancer.

The chain employs TRBV27 and TRBJ2-7; D may be TRBD1 or TRBD2 (6 bases each). CDR1 and CDR2 (germline): MNHEY, SMNVEV (reference sequence). Between the trimmed V and J ends, which lost 5 bases and 6 bases, there was a span of 17 bases. This CDR3 is built from 14 residues. CDR3 in amino acids: CASSPMTGAGEQYF. The DNA for the CDR3 is TGTGCCAGCAGTCCTATGACGGGGGCCGGCGAGCAGTACTTC.

This clone was picked up one time. This chain connects TRBV13 to TRBJ1-2; D unclear. CDR1 is PRHDT and CDR2 is FYEKMQ in the germline V gene (reference sequence). This CDR3 contains 14 residues. Trimming shortened V by 4 bases and J by 4 bases, and 13 bases separated the two germline ends. As DNA, the CDR3 is TGTGCCAGCAGCTCAGACACTAACTCCTATGGCTACACCTTC. This gives the protein CASSSDTNSYGYTF.

The chain joins TRBV5-1 to TRBJ2-3, with 12 positions matching TRBD2. The germline V gene encodes CDR1 SGHRS and CDR2 YFSETQ. The CDR3 has 15 amino acids. Losses at the gene ends were 6 bases for V and 5 bases for J; bases not matched to a gene: 7. The CDR3, as DNA: TGCGCCAGCAAACTAGCGGGGGGACTTAAAGATACGCAGTATTTT. It codes for CASKLAGGLKDTQYF. Drawing the rest from reference TRBV5-1 and TRBJ2-3, the complete variable domain is KAGVTQTPRYLIKTRGQQVTLSCSPISGHRSVSWYQQTPGQGLQFLFEYFSETQRNKGNFPGRFSGRQFSNSRSEMNVSTLELGDSALYLCASKLAGGLKDTQYFGPGTRLTVL.

The chain employs TRBV27 and TRBJ1-2; 11 bases are a match to TRBD1. J lost 7 bases, V lost 6 bases, and 10 bases had no gene match. The length of the CDR3 is 15 residues. Germline V gene data show CDR1 as MNHEY and CDR2 as SMNVEV (reference sequence). The CDR3 DNA reads as TGTGCCAGCAGGGGACAGGGGGAATCCGCGGGTGGCTACACCTTC. Translation gives CASRGQGESAGGYTF.

This clone was detected once. This chain connects TRBV29-1 to TRBJ2-1, with 12 nucleotides matching TRBD2. The CDR3 has 19 amino acids. V lost 7 bases, J lost 3 bases, and 19 bases stayed unmatched. Germline CDR1 SQVTM, CDR2 ANQGSEA. The CDR3 sequence is CSDHSGTSGPGGYYNEQFF. In DNA, the CDR3 is TGCAGCGACCACTCCGGGACTAGCGGGCCCGGGGGGTACTACAATGAGCAGTTCTTC.

V gene TRBV7-9 combines with J gene TRBJ1-2, with a possible D match to TRBD1 (6 bases). Germline assignment: CDR1 SEHNR and CDR2 FQNEAQ (reference sequence). With 6 bases removed from V and 2 bases from J, the gap between germline ends came to 16 bases. The CDR3 totals 15 residues. CDR3 in DNA: TGTGCCAGCAGTTTGGCGGGACACTTAAACTATGGCTACACCTTC. Protein sequence: CASSLAGHLNYGYTF.

To note about this clone: Other DNA sequences from this sample encode an identical CDR3 as well. The chain couples TRBV7-8 to TRBJ2-7; D tentatively reads TRBD1 or TRBD2 (5 bases each). Germline values: CDR1 SGHVS, CDR2 FQNEAQ. V dropped 4 bases and J dropped 7 bases, with 23 bases sitting between them. The CDR3 runs to 16 residues. The CDR3 loop reads CASSYRDLTSAYEQYF. CDR3 sequence (DNA): TGTGCCAGCAGCTACCGGGACCTCACCTCGGCTTATGAGCAGTACTTC.